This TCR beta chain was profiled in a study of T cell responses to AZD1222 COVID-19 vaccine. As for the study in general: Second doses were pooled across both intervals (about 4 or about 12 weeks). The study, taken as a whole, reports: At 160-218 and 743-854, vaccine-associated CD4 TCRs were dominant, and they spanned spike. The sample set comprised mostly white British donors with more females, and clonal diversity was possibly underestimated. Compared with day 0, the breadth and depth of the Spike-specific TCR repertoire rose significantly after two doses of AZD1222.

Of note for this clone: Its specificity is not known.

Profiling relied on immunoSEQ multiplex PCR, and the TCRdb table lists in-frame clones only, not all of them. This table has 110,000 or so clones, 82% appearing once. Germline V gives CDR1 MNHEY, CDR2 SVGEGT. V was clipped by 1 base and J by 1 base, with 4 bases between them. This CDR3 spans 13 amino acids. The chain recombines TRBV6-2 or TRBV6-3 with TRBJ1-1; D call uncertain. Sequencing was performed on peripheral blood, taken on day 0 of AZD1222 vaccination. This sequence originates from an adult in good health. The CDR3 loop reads CASSYYGNTEAFF. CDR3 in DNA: TGTGCCAGCAGTTACTACGGGAACACTGAAGCTTTCTTT.